Below are 18 T cell receptor beta chains sequenced from a single sample in a study of blood T cell repertoires in COVID-19. Using immunoSEQ multiplex PCR, the repertoire was profiled, and TCRdb retains in-frame clones only, with some absent. The sample consists of more than 200,000 clones, approximately 80% of them appearing once. The sequencing input was peripheral blood. These receptors were collected from a man in his forties or fifties with acute or convalescent COVID-19.

This chain connects TRBV10-3 to TRBJ2-3; 7 positions agree with TRBD1. CDR3 size: 14 residues. The ends lost 10 bases at V and 0 bases at J; junction bases unmatched: 7. Germline V CDR1 and CDR2: ENHRY, SYGVKD. The DNA for the CDR3 is TGTGCCACCAACGAGGGACAGAGCACAGATACGCAGTATTTT. This translates into CATNEGQSTDTQYF.

The V call is TRBV15, the J call TRBJ1-5; 7 nucleotides align to TRBD1. The CDR3 consists of 15 residues. V trimming: 1 base; J trimming: 5 bases; junction bases outside the gene matches: 5. CDR1 and CDR2 from the germline V gene are LNHNV and YYDKDF (reference sequence). The CDR3 bases are TGTGCCACCAGCAGAGGGTCAGGGGGAGATCAGCCCCAGCATTTT. Translated: CATSRGSGGDQPQHF.

This clone was observed a handful of times. V usage is TRBV19 and J usage is TRBJ2-2; no definite D call. Deletions cut 4 bases from V and 6 bases from J, with 9 bases between. There are 13 residues in the CDR3. Germline values: CDR1 LNHDA, CDR2 SQIVND (reference sequence). CDR3: CASSTSGPGELFF. The CDR3 DNA is TGTGCCAGTAGTACCTCAGGTCCCGGGGAGCTGTTTTTT.

The gene calls are TRBV7-9 and TRBJ1-5; TRBD1 might be the D (5 bases). Deletions cut 6 bases from V and 6 bases from J, with 18 bases between. This CDR3 is built from 15 residues. CDR1 is SEHNR and CDR2 is FQNEAQ in the germline V gene (reference sequence). The CDR3 DNA sequence: TGTGCCAGCAGTTTTCACCAGGGAGGGGTTCAGCCCCAGCATTTT. Translated, it gives CASSFHQGGVQPQHF.

The chain combines TRBV6-5 with TRBJ2-1; 7 nucleotides line up with TRBD2. The CDR3 covers 15 residues. With V trimmed by 2 bases and J by 7 bases, 8 bases remained unmatched. CDR1 MNHEY and CDR2 SVGAGI come from the germline V gene. CDR3 DNA: TGTGCCAGCAGTTACACCCCGTCGGGAGGAAATGAGCAGTTCTTC. This codes for CASSYTPSGGNEQFF.

This chain connects TRBV9 to TRBJ1-4; the D gene is possibly TRBD1 (6 bases). This CDR3 has 16 residues. Germline CDR1 and CDR2: SGDLS and YYNGEE. Trimming took 3 bases from V and 6 from J, leaving 18 bases between them. The CDR3 reads CASSALHRDTDEKLFF. As DNA, the CDR3 is TGTGCCAGCAGCGCCCTTCATAGGGACACCGATGAAAAACTGTTTTTT.

V gene TRBV2 combines with J gene TRBJ1-4; 7 bases line up with TRBD1. This CDR3 region has 13 residues. Germline V lookup: CDR1 SNHLY, CDR2 FYNNEI. V shed 6 bases, J shed 8 bases, and the junction held 6 bases outside the gene matches. CDR3 in amino acids: CASSGRGSEKLFF. The DNA for the CDR3 is TGTGCCAGCAGCGGCAGGGGGTCGGAAAAACTGTTTTTT.

The rearrangement uses TRBV29-1 and TRBJ2-3, with 8 bases lining up with TRBD2. CDR1 and CDR2 from the germline V gene are SQVTM and ANQGSEA. The CDR3 has 15 amino acids. Unmatched junction bases numbered 9, after V lost 6 bases and J lost 1 base. CDR3 bases: TGCAGCGTGCAACAACTAGCGGAACGCACAGATACGCAGTATTTT. This gives the protein CSVQQLAERTDTQYF.

This sequence joins TRBV23-1 and TRBJ1-2, with a possible D match to TRBD1 (5 bases). TRBV23-1 is flagged as an ORF with uncertain function. The CDR3 sequence is 16 residues long. The germline V and J ends were trimmed by 2 bases and 4 bases, with 17 bases remaining between them. The CDR3 here is CASSQAGEGDGYGYTF. DNA for the CDR3: TGCGCCAGCAGTCAAGCGGGAGAAGGGGATGGCTATGGCTACACCTTC.

The V call is TRBV14, the J call TRBJ1-6; 7 nucleotides match TRBD1. Germline CDR1 reads SGHDN; CDR2 reads FVKESK. Unmatched junction bases numbered 4, after V lost 0 bases and J lost 5 bases. The CDR3 runs 16 residues. The CDR3, as DNA: TGTGCCAGCAGCCAAGAAGGACAGGTTAATAATTCACCCCTCCACTTT. Translated: CASSQEGQVNNSPLHF. Supplemented by reference TRBV14 and TRBJ1-6, the full variable domain reads EAGVTQFPSHSVIEKGQTVTLRCDPISGHDNLYWYRRVMGKEIKFLLHFVKESKQDESGMPNNRFLAERTGGTYSTLKVQPAELEDSGVYFCASSQEGQVNNSPLHFGNGTRLTVT.

The chain joins TRBV6-5 to TRBJ1-1; possibly TRBD1 for D (5 bases). Between the trimmed V and J ends, which lost 8 bases and 3 bases, there was a span of 13 bases. This CDR3 region has 13 residues. Germline loops: CDR1 MNHEY, CDR2 SVGAGI. CDR3 protein: CASLNQGHTEAFF. CDR3 in DNA: TGTGCCAGCCTCAACCAGGGCCACACTGAAGCTTTCTTT.

This clone was observed a few times. The J gene is TRBJ1-2, the V gene TRBV15; D uncertain. This CDR3 comprises 13 residues. Germline loops: CDR1 LNHNV, CDR2 YYDKDF (reference sequence). V lost 0 bases and J lost 6, with 8 bases in between. CDR3 sequence (DNA): TGTGCCACCAGCAGAGAAGGGAGAAATGGCTACACCTTC. Translated: CATSREGRNGYTF.

The chain recombines TRBV2 with TRBJ1-6, with D unclear. CDR3 size: 17 residues. V lost 0 bases, J lost 0 bases, and 9 bases lay in between. Germline loops: CDR1 SNHLY, CDR2 FYNNEI. CDR3 in amino acids: CASSEAPPGSYNSPLHF. The CDR3 DNA reads TGTGCCAGCAGTGAAGCCCCCCCGGGCTCCTATAATTCACCCCTCCACTTT.

The chain couples TRBV5-5 to TRBJ1-5; 9 nucleotides agree with TRBD1. The junction had 10 bases not matched to a gene; V was cut back by 4 bases and J by 5 bases. This CDR3 contains 16 residues. CDR1 SGHKS and CDR2 YYEKEE come from the germline V gene (reference sequence). As DNA, the CDR3 is TGTGCCAGCAGCCCGGGGACAGGGCAGATAGATCAGCCCCAGCATTTT. This translates into CASSPGTGQIDQPQHF.

The chain carries TRBV29-1 and TRBJ2-7; TRBD2 agrees at 7 bases. V shed 3 bases, J shed 5 bases, and the junction held 13 bases outside the gene matches. This CDR3 contains 15 residues. From germline, CDR1 is SQVTM and CDR2 ANQGSEA. CDR3 in DNA: TGCAGCGTTGAGCGGGCCGCGGGGGAAGTTGACGAGCAGTACTTC. This gives the protein CSVERAAGEVDEQYF.

The CDR3 protein is CASGGDRAFHEQFF. The CDR3, as DNA: TGTGCCAGCGGGGGGGACCGAGCGTTCCATGAGCAGTTCTTC. The chain uses TRBV27 and TRBJ2-1; 7 bases fit TRBD2. Germline CDR1 MNHEY, CDR2 SMNVEV (reference sequence). The CDR3 totals 14 residues. Unmatched junction bases numbered 12, after V lost 8 bases and J lost 8 bases.

About this clone: Germline and junction disagree at one end, which may indicate a read error. The genes are TRBV4-2 and TRBJ2-7; 11 nucleotides align to TRBD1. The germline CDR1 and CDR2 sequences are LGHNA and YNFKEQ. CDR3 size: 16 residues. The CDR3 nucleotides read TGTGCCAGCAGCCACCGACGGACAGGGGGCTCCCACGAGCAGTACTTC. Its translation is CASSHRRTGGSHEQYF.

The V call is TRBV4-1, the J call TRBJ2-3, with a tentative D call TRBD2 (5 bases). Trimming left V 4 bases short and J 1 base short, with 12 bases between. The CDR3 sequence is 15 residues long. The V gene's germline CDR1 is MGHRA and CDR2 YSYEKL. The CDR3 reads CASSLTGLGTDTQYF. CDR3 coding DNA: TGCGCCAGCAGCCTGACCGGACTCGGCACAGATACGCAGTATTTT.